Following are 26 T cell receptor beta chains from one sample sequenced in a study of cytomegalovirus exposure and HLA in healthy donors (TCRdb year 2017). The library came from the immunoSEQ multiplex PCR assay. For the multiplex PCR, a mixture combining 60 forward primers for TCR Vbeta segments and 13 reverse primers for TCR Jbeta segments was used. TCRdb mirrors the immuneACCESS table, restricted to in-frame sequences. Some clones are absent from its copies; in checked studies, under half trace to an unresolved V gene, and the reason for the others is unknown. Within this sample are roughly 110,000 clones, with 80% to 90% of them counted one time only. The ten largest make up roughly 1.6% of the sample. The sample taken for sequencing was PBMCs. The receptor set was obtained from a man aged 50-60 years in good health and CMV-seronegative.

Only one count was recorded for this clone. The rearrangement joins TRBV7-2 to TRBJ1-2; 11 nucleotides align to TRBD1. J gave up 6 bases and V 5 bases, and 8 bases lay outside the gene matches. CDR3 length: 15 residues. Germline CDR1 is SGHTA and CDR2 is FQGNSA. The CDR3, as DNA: TGTGCCAGCAGCGGGTGGACAGGGGGCATAGATGGCTACACCTTC. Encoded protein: CASSGWTGGIDGYTF. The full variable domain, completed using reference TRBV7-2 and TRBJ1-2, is GAGVSQSPSNKVTEKGKDVELRCDPISGHTALYWYRQSLGQGLEFLIYFQGNSAPDKSGLPSDRFSAERTGGSVSTLTIQRTQQEDSAVYLCASSGWTGGIDGYTFGSGTRLTVV.

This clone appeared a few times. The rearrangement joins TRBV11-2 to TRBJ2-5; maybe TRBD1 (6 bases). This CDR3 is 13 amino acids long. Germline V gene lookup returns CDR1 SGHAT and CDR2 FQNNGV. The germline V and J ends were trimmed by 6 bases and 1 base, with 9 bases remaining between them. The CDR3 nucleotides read TGTGCCAGCAGTCCAGGGGTCCAAGAGACCCAGTACTTC. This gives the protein CASSPGVQETQYF.

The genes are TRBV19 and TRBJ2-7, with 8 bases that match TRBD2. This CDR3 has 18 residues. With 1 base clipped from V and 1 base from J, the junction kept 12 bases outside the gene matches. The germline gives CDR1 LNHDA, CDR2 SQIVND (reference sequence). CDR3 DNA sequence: TGTGCCAGTAGTATAGTTTCTCGGGGGGGCCTGAGGTCCTACGAGCAGTACTTC. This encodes CASSIVSRGGLRSYEQYF.

The DNA of the CDR3 is TGTGCCAGCAGTGAATACAGGGTTCATCAGCCCCAGCATTTT. It is translated as CASSEYRVHQPQHF. This rearrangement joins TRBV2 to TRBJ1-5, with D perhaps matching TRBD1 (6 bases). Germline values: CDR1 SNHLY, CDR2 FYNNEI. V was shortened by 2 bases and J by 5 bases, with 10 bases between the two germline ends. The CDR3 sequence is 14 residues long.

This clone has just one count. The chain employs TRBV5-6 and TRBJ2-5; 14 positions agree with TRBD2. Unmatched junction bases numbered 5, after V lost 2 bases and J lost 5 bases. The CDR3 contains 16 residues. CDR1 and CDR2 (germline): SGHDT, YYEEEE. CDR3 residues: CASSFSTSGGAETQYF. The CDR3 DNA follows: TGTGCCAGCAGCTTTTCGACTAGCGGGGGGGCTGAGACCCAGTACTTC.

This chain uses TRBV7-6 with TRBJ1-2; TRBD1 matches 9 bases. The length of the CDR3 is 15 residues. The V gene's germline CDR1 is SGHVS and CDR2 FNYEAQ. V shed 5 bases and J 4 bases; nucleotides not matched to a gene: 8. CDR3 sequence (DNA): TGTGCCAGCAGCCAAACACAGGGGGCAGGCTATGGCTACACCTTC. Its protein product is CASSQTQGAGYGYTF.

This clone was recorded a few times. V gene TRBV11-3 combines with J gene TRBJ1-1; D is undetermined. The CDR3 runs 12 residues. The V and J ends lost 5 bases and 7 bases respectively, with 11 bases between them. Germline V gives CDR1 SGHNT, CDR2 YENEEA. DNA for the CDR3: TGTGCCAGCAGCGGGGAGGTGAATGAAGCTTTCTTT. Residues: CASSGEVNEAFF. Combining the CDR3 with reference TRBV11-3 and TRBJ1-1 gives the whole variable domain EAGVVQSPRYKIIEKKQPVAFWCNPISGHNTLYWYLQNLGQGPELLIRYENEEAVDDSQLPKDRFSAERLKGVDSTLKIQPAELGDSAVYLCASSGEVNEAFFGQGTRLTVV.

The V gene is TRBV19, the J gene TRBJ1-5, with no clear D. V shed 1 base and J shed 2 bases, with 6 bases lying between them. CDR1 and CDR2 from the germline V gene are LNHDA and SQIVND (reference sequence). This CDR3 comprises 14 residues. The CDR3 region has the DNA TGTGCCAGTAGTATAGTACACGGCAATCAGCCCCAGCATTTT. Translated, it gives CASSIVHGNQPQHF.

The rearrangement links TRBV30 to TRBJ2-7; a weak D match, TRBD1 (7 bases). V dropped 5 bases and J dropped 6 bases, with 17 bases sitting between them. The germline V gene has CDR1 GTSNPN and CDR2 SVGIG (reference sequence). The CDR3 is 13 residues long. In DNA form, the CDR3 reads TGTGCCTGGGAAGCTTTTCAGGGGGGCGAGCAGTACTTC. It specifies CAWEAFQGGEQYF.

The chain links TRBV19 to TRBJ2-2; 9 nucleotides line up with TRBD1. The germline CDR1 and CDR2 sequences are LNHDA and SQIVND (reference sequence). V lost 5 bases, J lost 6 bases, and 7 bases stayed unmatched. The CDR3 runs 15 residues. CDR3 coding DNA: TGTGCCAGTAGTGCCGGGACAGGGACATCCGGGGAGCTGTTTTTT. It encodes CASSAGTGTSGELFF.

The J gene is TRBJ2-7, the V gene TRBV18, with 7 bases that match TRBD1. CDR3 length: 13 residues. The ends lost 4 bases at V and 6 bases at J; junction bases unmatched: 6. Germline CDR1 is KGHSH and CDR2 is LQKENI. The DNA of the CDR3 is TGTGCCAGCTCACGTACAGGGGAAAGCGAGCAGTACGTC. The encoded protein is CASSRTGESEQYV.

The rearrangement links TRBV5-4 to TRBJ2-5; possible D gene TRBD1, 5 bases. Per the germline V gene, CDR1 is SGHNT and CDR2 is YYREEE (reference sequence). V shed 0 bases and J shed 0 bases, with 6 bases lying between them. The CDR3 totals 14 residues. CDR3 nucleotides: TGTGCCAGCAGCTTGGAAGGGGACCAAGAGACCCAGTACTTC. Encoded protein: CASSLEGDQETQYF.

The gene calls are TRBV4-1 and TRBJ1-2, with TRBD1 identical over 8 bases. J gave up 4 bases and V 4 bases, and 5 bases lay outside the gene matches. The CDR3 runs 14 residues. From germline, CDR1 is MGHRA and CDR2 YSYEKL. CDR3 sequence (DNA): TGCGCCAGCAGCCGGGCAGGGGGCGTCTATGGCTACACCTTC. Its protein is CASSRAGGVYGYTF.

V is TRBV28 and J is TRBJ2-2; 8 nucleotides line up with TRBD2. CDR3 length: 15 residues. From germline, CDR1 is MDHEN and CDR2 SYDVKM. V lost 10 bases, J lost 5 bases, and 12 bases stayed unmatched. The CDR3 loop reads CATSLSGKRTGELFF. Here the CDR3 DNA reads TGTGCCACGTCTCTTAGCGGGAAGCGTACCGGGGAGCTGTTTTTT.

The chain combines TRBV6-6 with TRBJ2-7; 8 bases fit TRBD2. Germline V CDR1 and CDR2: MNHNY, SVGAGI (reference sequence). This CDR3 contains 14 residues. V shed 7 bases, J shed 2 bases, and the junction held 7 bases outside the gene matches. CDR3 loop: CASTPGGHPYEQYF. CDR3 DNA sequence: TGTGCCAGCACCCCGGGGGGGCATCCCTACGAGCAGTACTTC.

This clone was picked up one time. Written as DNA, the CDR3 is TGTGCCAGCAGTGAAGAGGGGAAAGGAAGTCAGCCCCAGCATTTT. Its protein is CASSEEGKGSQPQHF. The rearrangement uses TRBV6-1 and TRBJ1-5; maybe TRBD1 (5 bases). The V end lost 1 base, the J end lost 6 bases, and 13 bases lay between the germline ends. Per the germline V gene, CDR1 is MNHNS and CDR2 is SASEGT. The CDR3 spans 15 residues.

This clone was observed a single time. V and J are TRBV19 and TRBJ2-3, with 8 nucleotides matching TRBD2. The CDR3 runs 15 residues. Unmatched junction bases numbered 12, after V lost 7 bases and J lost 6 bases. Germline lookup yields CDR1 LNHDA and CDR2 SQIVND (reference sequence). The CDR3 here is CASTTSGLTWDTQYF. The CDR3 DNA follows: TGTGCCAGTACCACTAGCGGCCTGACCTGGGATACGCAGTATTTT. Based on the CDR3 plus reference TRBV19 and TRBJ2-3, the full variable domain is DGGITQSPKYLFRKEGQNVTLSCEQNLNHDAMYWYRQDPGQGLRLIYYSQIVNDFQKGDIAEGYSVSREKKESFPLTVTSAQKNPTAFYLCASTTSGLTWDTQYFGPGTRLTVL.

The CDR3 is CAISDDSFSYEQYF. The CDR3 nucleotides read TGTGCCATCAGTGATGACTCCTTCTCCTACGAGCAGTACTTC. The chain recombines TRBV10-3 with TRBJ2-7; D uncertain. The V end lost 3 bases, the J end lost 0 bases, and 9 bases lay between the germline ends. This CDR3 region has 14 residues. Germline-derived CDR1 and CDR2 are ENHRY and SYGVKD.

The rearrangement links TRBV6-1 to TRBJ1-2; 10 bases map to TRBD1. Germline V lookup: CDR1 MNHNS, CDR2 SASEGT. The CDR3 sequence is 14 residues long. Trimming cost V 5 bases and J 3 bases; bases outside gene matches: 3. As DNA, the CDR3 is TGTGCCAGCAGTTGGGACAGGGGAGACTATGGCTACACCTTC. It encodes CASSWDRGDYGYTF.

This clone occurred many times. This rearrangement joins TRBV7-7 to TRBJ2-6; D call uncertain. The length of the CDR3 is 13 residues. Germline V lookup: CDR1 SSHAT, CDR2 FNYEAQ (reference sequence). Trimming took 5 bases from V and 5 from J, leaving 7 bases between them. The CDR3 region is CASSPIRANVLTF. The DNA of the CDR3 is TGTGCCAGCAGCCCCATCCGGGCCAACGTCCTGACTTTC.

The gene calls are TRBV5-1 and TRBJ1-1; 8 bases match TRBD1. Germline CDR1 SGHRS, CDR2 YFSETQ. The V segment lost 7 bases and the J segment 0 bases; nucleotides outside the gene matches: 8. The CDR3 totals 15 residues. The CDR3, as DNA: TGCGCCAGCTACCCAGGGGGCTCCATGAACACTGAAGCTTTCTTT. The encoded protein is CASYPGGSMNTEAFF.

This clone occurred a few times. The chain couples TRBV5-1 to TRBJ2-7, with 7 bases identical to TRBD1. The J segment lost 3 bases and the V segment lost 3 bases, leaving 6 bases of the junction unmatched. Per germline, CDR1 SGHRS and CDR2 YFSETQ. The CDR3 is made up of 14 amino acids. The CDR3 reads CASSSGQPSYEQYF. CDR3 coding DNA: TGCGCCAGCAGCTCGGGACAGCCAAGCTACGAGCAGTACTTC.

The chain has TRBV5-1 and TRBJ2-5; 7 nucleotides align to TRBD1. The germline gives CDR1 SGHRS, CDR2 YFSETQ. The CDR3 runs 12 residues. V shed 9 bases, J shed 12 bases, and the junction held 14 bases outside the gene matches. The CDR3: CATGIQRGPEYF. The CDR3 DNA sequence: TGCGCCACGGGTATTCAAAGGGGGCCGGAGTACTTC. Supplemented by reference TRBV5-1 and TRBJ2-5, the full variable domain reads KAGVTQTPRYLIKTRGQQVTLSCSPISGHRSVSWYQQTPGQGLQFLFEYFSETQRNKGNFPGRFSGRQFSNSRSEMNVSTLELGDSALYLCATGIQRGPEYFGPGTRLLVL.

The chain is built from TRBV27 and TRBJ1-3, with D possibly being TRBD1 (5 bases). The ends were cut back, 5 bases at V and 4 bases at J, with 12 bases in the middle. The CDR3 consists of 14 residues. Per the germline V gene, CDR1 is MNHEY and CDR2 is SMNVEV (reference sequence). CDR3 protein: CASSVQAGGNTIYF. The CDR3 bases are TGTGCCAGCAGTGTACAGGCGGGAGGAAACACCATATATTTT.

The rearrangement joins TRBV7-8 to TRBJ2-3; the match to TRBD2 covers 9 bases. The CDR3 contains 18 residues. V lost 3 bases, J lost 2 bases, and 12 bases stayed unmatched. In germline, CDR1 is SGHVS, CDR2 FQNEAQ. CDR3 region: CASSLRGGERGTTDTQYF. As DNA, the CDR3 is TGTGCCAGCAGCTTGCGGGGGGGGGAGCGGGGAACCACAGATACGCAGTATTTT. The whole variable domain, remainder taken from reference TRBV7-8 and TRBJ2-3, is GAGVSQSPRYKVAKRGQDVALRCDPISGHVSLFWYQQALGQGPEFLTYFQNEAQLDKSGLPSDRFFAERPEGSVSTLKIQRTQQEDSAVYLCASSLRGGERGTTDTQYFGPGTRLTVL.

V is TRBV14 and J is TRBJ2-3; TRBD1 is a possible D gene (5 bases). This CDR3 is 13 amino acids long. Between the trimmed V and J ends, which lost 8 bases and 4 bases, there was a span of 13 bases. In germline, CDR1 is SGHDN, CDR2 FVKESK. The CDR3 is CASGLAGPDTQYF. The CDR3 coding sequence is TGTGCCAGCGGGTTGGCAGGGCCAGATACGCAGTATTTT. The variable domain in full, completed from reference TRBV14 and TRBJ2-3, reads EAGVTQFPSHSVIEKGQTVTLRCDPISGHDNLYWYRRVMGKEIKFLLHFVKESKQDESGMPNNRFLAERTGGTYSTLKVQPAELEDSGVYFCASGLAGPDTQYFGPGTRLTVL.